This is a list of T cell receptor beta chains from one sample in a study of CD4 T cell repertoires in COVID-19. Some clones are missing from TCRdb's copy, which holds only in-frame ones; the method was immunoSEQ multiplex PCR. The sample has about 75,000 clones, 83% seen once. Sequencing was performed on CD4+ T cells from peripheral blood, taken after recovery from COVID-19. The receptors come from a human donor who had COVID-19. CDR3s include the opening cysteine and the closing phenylalanine or tryptophan. A D gene is named only where the DNA matches it firmly. Where a row states a size, it is once, few, many or the class of an expanded clone; other rows omit it.

d_gene: -; abundance: -; j_gene: TRBJ2-6; v_gene: TRBV6-5; CDR3nt: TGTGCCAGCAGTATTTTCTCTGGGGCCAACGTCCTGACTTTC; CDR3aa: CASSIFSGANVLTF
d_gene: TRBD2; abundance: -; j_gene: TRBJ2-1; v_gene: TRBV27; CDR3nt: TGTGCCAGCAGAGGACTAGATTACAATGAGCAGTTCTTC; CDR3aa: CASRGLDYNEQFF
d_gene: -; abundance: once; j_gene: TRBJ2-7; v_gene: TRBV7-9; CDR3nt: TGTGCCAGCAGCTTATCGAGGGGCCCGGGGTACTTC; CDR3aa: CASSLSRGPGYF
d_gene: TRBD1; abundance: -; j_gene: TRBJ2-4; v_gene: TRBV24-1; CDR3nt: TGTGCCACCAGTGACCACAGGGGGGCGAACATTCAGTACTTC; CDR3aa: CATSDHRGANIQYF
d_gene: -; abundance: -; j_gene: TRBJ2-5; v_gene: TRBV29-1; CDR3nt: TGCAGCGTTGTGGGGGGCCCGGGAACTCAAGAGACCCAGTACTTC; CDR3aa: CSVVGGPGTQETQYF
d_gene: TRBD1; abundance: -; j_gene: TRBJ1-1; v_gene: TRBV30; CDR3nt: TGTGCCTGGAGTGCGACAGGGGGCACTGAAGCTTTCTTT; CDR3aa: CAWSATGGTEAFF
d_gene: -; abundance: -; j_gene: TRBJ2-7; v_gene: TRBV19; CDR3nt: TGTGCCAGTAGTATATCCTCGGCGTTTGGGATCTACGAGCAGTACTTC; CDR3aa: CASSISSAFGIYEQYF
d_gene: -; abundance: -; j_gene: TRBJ2-3; v_gene: TRBV10-1; CDR3nt: TGCGCCAGCAGCCGGACAGTGGACACAGATACGCAGTATTTT; CDR3aa: CASSRTVDTDTQYF
d_gene: -; abundance: once; j_gene: TRBJ1-2; v_gene: TRBV4-2; CDR3nt: TGTGCCAGCAGCCAAATACAGGGAGATGGCTACACCTTC; CDR3aa: CASSQIQGDGYTF
d_gene: TRBD2; abundance: -; j_gene: TRBJ2-2; v_gene: TRBV11-2; CDR3nt: TGTGCCAGCAGCCCAGTAGCGGGGGCGATCACCGGGGAGCTGTTTTTT; CDR3aa: CASSPVAGAITGELFF
d_gene: TRBD2; abundance: -; j_gene: TRBJ2-2; v_gene: TRBV20-1; CDR3nt: TGCAGTGCTAGTACTAGCGTTGGGTGGACCGGGGAGCTGTTTTTT; CDR3aa: CSASTSVGWTGELFF
d_gene: -; abundance: -; j_gene: TRBJ1-4; v_gene: TRBV19; CDR3nt: TGTGCCAGTAGTATGCCTCGGCTCGAGTTGAAACTGTTTTTT; CDR3aa: CASSMPRLELKLFF
d_gene: -; abundance: -; j_gene: TRBJ1-5; v_gene: TRBV6-6; CDR3nt: TGTGCCAGCAGCTTAGATAATCAGCCCCAGCATTTT; CDR3aa: CASSLDNQPQHF
d_gene: -; abundance: -; j_gene: TRBJ2-6; v_gene: TRBV5-1; CDR3nt: TGCGCCAGCAGCCCACTTACAGGGTTCGGGGCCAACGTCCTGACTTTC; CDR3aa: CASSPLTGFGANVLTF
d_gene: -; abundance: -; j_gene: TRBJ2-5; v_gene: TRBV29-1; CDR3nt: TGCAGCGCCGGGACAATTTCAGAGACCCAGTACTTC; CDR3aa: CSAGTISETQYF
d_gene: -; abundance: -; j_gene: TRBJ2-5; v_gene: TRBV14; CDR3nt: TGTGCCAGCAGTTGGGGCCAAGAGACCCAGTACTTC; CDR3aa: CASSWGQETQYF
d_gene: -; abundance: -; j_gene: TRBJ2-5; v_gene: TRBV10-2; CDR3nt: TGCGCCAGCTCCACCACGAGAGAGACCCAGTACTTC; CDR3aa: CASSTTRETQYF
d_gene: -; abundance: -; j_gene: TRBJ1-2; v_gene: TRBV6-5; CDR3nt: TGTGCCAGCAGACAACCTTATGGCTACACCTTC; CDR3aa: CASRQPYGYTF
d_gene: -; abundance: -; j_gene: TRBJ1-2; v_gene: TRBV6-5; CDR3nt: TGTGCCAGCAACAGGGAAAAGGGCTATGGCTACACCTTC; CDR3aa: CASNREKGYGYTF
d_gene: -; abundance: -; j_gene: TRBJ2-1; v_gene: TRBV7-8; CDR3nt: TGTGCCAGCAGCCGCAACCTAGCGACGAGCTCCTACAATGAGCAGTTCTTC; CDR3aa: CASSRNLATSSYNEQFF
d_gene: TRBD2; abundance: -; j_gene: TRBJ2-2; v_gene: TRBV11-2; CDR3nt: TGTGCCAGCAGCTTCCCCCCCGGGGGGAAAGTTACCGGGGAGCTGTTTTTT; CDR3aa: CASSFPPGGKVTGELFF
d_gene: -; abundance: few; j_gene: TRBJ1-6; v_gene: TRBV6-4; CDR3nt: TGTGCCAGCAGTGAAACAGGGCGTAATTCACCCCTCCACTTT; CDR3aa: CASSETGRNSPLHF
d_gene: -; abundance: -; j_gene: TRBJ2-7; v_gene: TRBV11-2; CDR3nt: TGTGCCAGCAGAACCTTAAGGGCCGGGGGAAACCAAAACTACGAGCAGTACTTC; CDR3aa: CASRTLRAGGNQNYEQYF
d_gene: -; abundance: -; j_gene: TRBJ2-1; v_gene: TRBV11-2; CDR3nt: TGTGCCAGCAGCTTAGAAGGGTTTTCCGAGCAGTTCTTC; CDR3aa: CASSLEGFSEQFF